This is a list of T cell receptor beta chains from one sample in a study of technical replicates of blood from a handful of donors. Using immunoSEQ multiplex PCR, the repertoire was profiled, and TCRdb retains in-frame clones only, with some absent. The repertoire consists of more than 65,000 clones, with about 95% occurring once and the leading ten covering 0.24%. Sequencing was done on a sample of T cells isolated from PBMCs. These receptors all stem from a human donor in good health. Each CDR3 is given with its conserved first and last residue. Each record gives: J gene, V gene, CDR3 protein.

>TRBJ2-1|TRBV4-1
CASSRLGSGGSSYNEQFF
>TRBJ1-1|TRBV4-1
CASSQGIQGSTEAFF
>TRBJ1-4|TRBV7-8
CASSSRTGATNEKLFF
>TRBJ2-5|TRBV10-3
CAISEYRAETQYF
>TRBJ1-3|TRBV6-1
CASSELGTGASGNTIYF
>TRBJ1-5|TRBV15
CATSRGGGFGNQPQHF
>TRBJ1-1|TRBV27
CASSLSPGGNTEAFF
>TRBJ2-2|TRBV6-1
CASSENRDRNTGELFF
>TRBJ2-7|TRBV5-1
CASSGGRGGNYEQYF
>TRBJ2-5|TRBV10-1
CASSQGLAGAQETQYF
>TRBJ1-2|TRBV5-1
CASSLEAGGIYGYTF
>TRBJ2-5|TRBV5-1
CASSLEGQGVWETQYF
>TRBJ2-1|TRBV9
CASTRGLAGFYNEQFF
>TRBJ2-5|TRBV2
CATRGRWETQYF